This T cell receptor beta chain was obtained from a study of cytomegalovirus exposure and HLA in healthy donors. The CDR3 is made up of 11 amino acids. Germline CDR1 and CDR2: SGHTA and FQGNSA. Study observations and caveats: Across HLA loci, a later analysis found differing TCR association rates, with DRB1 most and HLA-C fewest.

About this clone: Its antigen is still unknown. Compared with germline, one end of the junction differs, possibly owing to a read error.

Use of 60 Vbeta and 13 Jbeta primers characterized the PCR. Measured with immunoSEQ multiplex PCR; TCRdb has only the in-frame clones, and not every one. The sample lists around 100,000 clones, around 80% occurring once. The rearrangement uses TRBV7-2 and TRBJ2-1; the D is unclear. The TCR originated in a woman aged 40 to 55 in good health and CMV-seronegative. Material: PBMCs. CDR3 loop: CASSLYDEQFF. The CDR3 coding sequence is TGTGCCAGCAGCCTCTACGATGAGCAGTTCTTC.